This T cell receptor (beta chain) was sequenced during a study of T cell repertoires in cytomegalovirus infection. This clonotype was observed at least ten times. TCRdb independently ran MiXCR on the reads; one entry per CDR3 protein. The sample yields about 400,000 distinct CDR3 sequences, 15% to 20% seen once. The sequenced sample consisted of PBMCs. This clonotype was obtained from a human donor in good health (CMV status not recorded). Some clones in this sample may be carry-over from other donors' samples.

Written as DNA, the CDR3 is TGTGCCAGCAGCTTAAGACAGATGAGGGACACCGGGGAGCTGTTTTTT. Its translation: CASSLRQMRDTGELFF. The rearrangement links TRBV7-8 to TRBJ2-2; either TRBD1 or TRBD2 may fit D (5 bases each). Looked up from germline, CDR1 is SGHVS and CDR2 is FQNEAQ. The CDR3 spans 16 residues. V was clipped by 2 bases and J by 3 bases, with 13 bases between them.